One sample yielded the 13 T cell receptor beta chains listed below, sequenced in a study of CD8 T cells in ankylosing spondylitis. TCRdb processed the 5' RACE reads anew with MiXCR; each CDR3 protein has one entry. The table includes 200,000 to 250,000 distinct CDR3 sequences, about 11% detected once. The source material was blood, either unsorted or a sorted T cell fraction (not recorded which). The source is a male donor with ankylosing spondylitis or in good health (not recorded which).

This chain links TRBV7-2 with TRBJ1-1; D call uncertain. V dropped 0 bases and J dropped 3 bases, with 5 bases sitting between them. The CDR3 is 13 amino acids. From germline, CDR1 is SGHTA and CDR2 FQGNSA. This CDR3 reads CASSLAGHTEAFF. The CDR3 DNA is TGTGCCAGCAGCTTAGCGGGTCACACTGAAGCTTTCTTT.

This clonotype was seen only a few times. The chain employs TRBV7-9 and TRBJ2-1; the D gene is possibly TRBD2 (6 bases). Looked up from germline, CDR1 is SEHNR and CDR2 is FQNEAQ (reference sequence). V was clipped by 4 bases and J by 4 bases, with 14 bases between them. This CDR3 is built from 15 residues. CDR3 nucleotides: TGTGCCAGCAGCTCCCCTATTGGGGGGTACAATGAGCAGTTCTTC. This encodes CASSSPIGGYNEQFF.

Ten or more counts support this clonotype. The CDR3 nucleotides are TGCGCCAGCAGCCAAACTAGCGACTACGAGCAGTACTTC. This sequence encodes CASSQTSDYEQYF. The V call is TRBV5-1, the J call TRBJ2-7, with TRBD2 matching over 7 bases. V lost 4 bases to trimming and J lost 3 bases; unmatched junction nucleotides: 4. The CDR3 spans 13 residues. Germline V lookup: CDR1 SGHRS, CDR2 YFSETQ.

The CDR3 sequence: CASSLGLAMRWETQYF. As DNA, the CDR3 is TGTGCCAGCTCCCTGGGACTAGCGATGCGGTGGGAGACCCAGTACTTC. J is TRBJ2-5 and V is TRBV7-9; 10 bases are a match to TRBD2. The CDR3 spans 16 residues. The V gene's germline CDR1 is SEHNR and CDR2 FQNEAQ (reference sequence). The V segment lost 8 bases and the J segment 5 bases; nucleotides outside the gene matches: 14.

This clonotype was seen at least ten times. This chain joins TRBV12-3 or TRBV12-4 and TRBJ2-6; 7 bases fit TRBD2. This CDR3 spans 17 amino acids. V trimming: 2 bases; J trimming: 4 bases; junction bases outside the gene matches: 8. CDR3 protein: CASSLISGGEGANVLTF. As DNA, the CDR3 is TGTGCCAGCAGTTTAATTTCGGGAGGAGAAGGGGCCAACGTCCTGACTTTC.

With respect to this clonotype: This could be a read error, since a much larger clone is one nucleotide away. This chain uses TRBV5-1 with TRBJ2-3; 8 bases fit TRBD2. The CDR3 totals 15 residues. Losses at the gene ends were 5 bases for V and 2 bases for J; bases not matched to a gene: 7. Looked up from germline, CDR1 is SGHRS and CDR2 is YFSETQ. CDR3 amino acids: CASRRGLDNTDTQYF. Here the CDR3 DNA reads TGCGCCAGCAGGAGGGGACTAGATAACACAGATACGCAGTATTTT. The full variable domain, completed using reference TRBV5-1 and TRBJ2-3, is KAGVTQTPRYLIKTRGQQVTLSCSPISGHRSVSWYQQTPGQGLQFLFEYFSETQRNKGNFPGRFSGRQFSNSRSEMNVSTLELGDSALYLCASRRGLDNTDTQYFGPGTRLTVL.

The CDR3 protein is CASSLDRDPSVSSYNEQFF. CDR3 nucleotides: TGTGCCAGCAGCTTAGACCGGGACCCCAGCGTGAGCTCCTACAATGAGCAGTTCTTC. The V gene is TRBV7-8, the J gene TRBJ2-1; D tentatively reads TRBD1 or TRBD2 (5 bases each). V lost 1 base and J lost 0, with 19 bases in between. The CDR3 runs to 19 residues. Germline V gene sequence: CDR1 SGHVS, CDR2 FQNEAQ.

On this clonotype itself: Possible read error: a much larger clone is one base away. This chain links TRBV7-8 with TRBJ1-1; TRBD1 matches 8 bases. CDR1 SGHVS and CDR2 FQNEAQ come from the germline V gene. CDR3 length: 13 amino acids. The CDR3 coding sequence is TGTGCCAGCAGCGACAGGGGTGGGTTTGAAGCTTACTTT. Protein product: CASSDRGGFEAYF.

This clonotype occurred many times. The chain couples TRBV29-1 to TRBJ2-3; D may be TRBD1 or TRBD2 (5 bases each). This CDR3 region has 10 residues. The V gene lost 4 bases and the J gene lost 13 bases, with 12 bases spanning the gap. Germline CDR1 SQVTM, CDR2 ANQGSEA. In DNA form, the CDR3 reads TGCAGCGTTGGACTACTGGGGGAGTATTTT. Protein sequence: CSVGLLGEYF.

This clonotype was detected only a few times. The chain joins TRBV7-9 to TRBJ2-7; D remains unclear. Trimming stripped 5 bases from V and 3 bases from J, with 8 bases between. Germline-derived CDR1 and CDR2 are SEHNR and FQNEAQ (reference sequence). The CDR3 has 12 amino acids. The CDR3 reads CASSPPGYEQYF. The CDR3 coding sequence is TGTGCCAGCAGCCCCCCCGGCTACGAGCAGTACTTC.

V gene TRBV9 combines with J gene TRBJ2-5, with D possibly TRBD2 on 6 matching bases. The germline CDR1 and CDR2 sequences are SGDLS and YYNGEE. CDR3 length equals 15 residues. V was trimmed by 0 bases and J by 2 bases, leaving 11 bases between them. The CDR3, as DNA: TGTGCCAGCAGCGTAGATTGGGCGGGGCAAGAGACCCAGTACTTC. Protein sequence: CASSVDWAGQETQYF.

This clonotype showed up many times. The V call is TRBV7-2, the J call TRBJ2-1; D call uncertain. The CDR3 extends over 13 amino acids. The germline gives CDR1 SGHTA, CDR2 FQGNSA. V was pared by 1 base and J by 5 bases, with 6 bases between. The CDR3, as DNA: TGTGCCAGCAGCTTAGTACGGGACAATGAGCAGTTCTTC. Its protein is CASSLVRDNEQFF.

This clonotype was seen repeatedly, ten times or more. V gene TRBV5-1 combines with J gene TRBJ2-1; weak D call: TRBD2 (6 bases). The CDR3 extends over 14 amino acids. Germline V gene lookup returns CDR1 SGHRS and CDR2 YFSETQ. Trimming took off 9 bases at V and 2 bases at J, with 15 bases between the two ends. CDR3 nucleotides: TGCGCCACCCGAGGAGCGGGTACCTACAATGAGCAGTTCTTC. Protein product: CATRGAGTYNEQFF.